This TCR beta chain came from a study of cytotoxic CD8 clonotypes in ibrutinib-treated CLL. The CDR3 is 18 residues long. Only in-frame clones appear in the TCRdb table, and some are missing; sequencing was by immunoSEQ multiplex PCR. The sample records about 22,000 clones, around 84% being singletons. The receptor's source is a human donor with chronic lymphocytic leukemia. The chain carries TRBV21-1 and TRBJ1-5. TRBV21-1 is designated a pseudogene. Sequencing was performed on PBMCs, taken before ibrutinib treatment. The CDR3 region has the DNA TGTGCCAGCAGCAATCGGTGGTGGGGGGGATCCGGCAATCAGCCCCAGCATTTT. Amino acids: CASSNRWWGGSGNQPQHF.